These T cell receptor beta chains were read from a single sample in a study of T cells in Graves' hyperthyroidism and ophthalmopathy. From the multiplex PCR reads, TCRdb called clonotypes with MiXCR, one entry per CDR3 protein. This sample has hundreds of thousands of distinct CDR3 sequences, with around a fifth found just once. The sequencing sample was made of blood. The receptors derive from a man in his fifties or sixties with Graves' ophthalmopathy. The CDR3 runs from the conserved cysteine through the conserved F or W. Fields, in order: D gene, V gene, clone size, J gene, CDR3 protein, CDR3 DNA. The D gene is left open where the match is weak. A clone size is listed for some rows: how often the clone was seen (once, few, many), or a class if it is expanded.

d_gene: NA; v_gene: TRBV28; abundance: NA; j_gene: TRBJ1-2; CDR3aa: CAVGGSYGYTF; CDR3nt: TGTGCTGTGGGCGGGTCCTATGGCTACACCTTC
d_gene: TRBD2; v_gene: TRBV7-2; abundance: many; j_gene: TRBJ2-3; CDR3aa: CASSSQRAGGGYTQYF; CDR3nt: TGTGCCAGCAGCTCCCAACGAGCGGGAGGCGGATATACGCAGTATTTT
d_gene: NA; v_gene: TRBV28; abundance: NA; j_gene: TRBJ1-1; CDR3aa: CASIIGGVNTEAFF; CDR3nt: TGTGCCAGCATCATTGGAGGGGTGAACACTGAAGCTTTCTTT
d_gene: NA; v_gene: TRBV7-9; abundance: NA; j_gene: TRBJ2-4; CDR3aa: CASGLNSLGNIQYF; CDR3nt: TGTGCCAGCGGCCTGAACTCCCTCGGGAACATTCAGTACTTC
d_gene: NA; v_gene: TRBV19; abundance: few; j_gene: TRBJ2-7; CDR3aa: CASSRRDGSYEQYF; CDR3nt: TGTGCCAGTAGTAGGAGGGACGGTTCCTACGAGCAGTACTTC
d_gene: TRBD2; v_gene: TRBV2; abundance: many; j_gene: TRBJ2-1; CDR3aa: CASTPRGGGRTHSEQFF; CDR3nt: TGTGCCAGCACCCCACGGGGGGGCGGGAGGACTCATAGTGAGCAGTTCTTC
d_gene: NA; v_gene: TRBV2; abundance: many; j_gene: TRBJ1-5; CDR3aa: CASSPQGSDQPQHF; CDR3nt: TGTGCCAGCAGTCCACAGGGTAGCGATCAGCCCCAGCATTTT
d_gene: NA; v_gene: TRBV11-3; abundance: many; j_gene: TRBJ2-1; CDR3aa: CASSPRAGLYNEQFF; CDR3nt: TGTGCCAGCAGCCCCCGGGCTGGCCTCTACAATGAGCAGTTCTTC
d_gene: TRBD1; v_gene: TRBV2; abundance: many; j_gene: TRBJ1-4; CDR3aa: CASTETGQGWEKLFF; CDR3nt: TGTGCCAGCACCGAAACCGGACAGGGCTGGGAAAAACTGTTTTTT
d_gene: TRBD1; v_gene: TRBV4-2; abundance: NA; j_gene: TRBJ2-7; CDR3aa: CASSQGGQVNYEQYF; CDR3nt: TGTGCCAGCAGCCAAGGGGGACAGGTTAACTACGAGCAGTACTTC
d_gene: NA; v_gene: TRBV5-8; abundance: few; j_gene: TRBJ1-1; CDR3aa: CASSGYPEAFF; CDR3nt: TGTGCCAGCAGCGGCTACCCTGAAGCTTTCTTT
d_gene: NA; v_gene: TRBV6-5; abundance: NA; j_gene: TRBJ2-4; CDR3aa: CASSYDGVAKNIQYF; CDR3nt: TGTGCCAGCAGTTACGATGGGGTAGCCAAAAACATTCAGTACTTC
d_gene: NA; v_gene: TRBV2; abundance: many; j_gene: TRBJ1-1; CDR3aa: CASSGWESSRNEAFF; CDR3nt: TGTGCCAGCAGTGGATGGGAGTCAAGTCGCAATGAAGCTTTCTTT
d_gene: NA; v_gene: TRBV13; abundance: few; j_gene: TRBJ2-7; CDR3aa: CASSDQGTGEKYYEQYF; CDR3nt: TGTGCCAGCAGCGACCAAGGAACGGGGGAGAAGTACTACGAGCAGTACTTC
d_gene: NA; v_gene: TRBV7-9; abundance: many; j_gene: TRBJ2-3; CDR3aa: CASSLTGPGADTQYF; CDR3nt: TGTGCCAGCAGCTTAACGGGGCCAGGAGCAGATACGCAGTATTTT
d_gene: NA; v_gene: TRBV9; abundance: NA; j_gene: TRBJ1-1; CDR3aa: CASSVAPGPEAFF; CDR3nt: TGTGCCAGCAGCGTAGCCCCGGGACCTGAAGCTTTCTTT
d_gene: NA; v_gene: TRBV29-1; abundance: NA; j_gene: TRBJ2-7; CDR3aa: CSVEAGRGTYEQYF; CDR3nt: TGCAGCGTTGAGGCGGGCAGGGGTACTTACGAGCAGTACTTC
d_gene: NA; v_gene: TRBV28; abundance: NA; j_gene: TRBJ2-7; CDR3aa: CASRRYSFTYEQYF; CDR3nt: TGTGCCAGCAGAAGATACAGTTTTACCTACGAGCAGTACTTC
d_gene: NA; v_gene: TRBV10-2; abundance: NA; j_gene: TRBJ1-2; CDR3aa: CASSEVVANGYTF; CDR3nt: TGCGCCAGCAGTGAGGTGGTCGCGAATGGCTACACCTTC
d_gene: NA; v_gene: TRBV7-2; abundance: NA; j_gene: TRBJ1-1; CDR3aa: CASSSALEAFF; CDR3nt: TGTGCCAGCAGCTCGGCGCTTGAAGCTTTCTTT
d_gene: NA; v_gene: TRBV7-9; abundance: few; j_gene: TRBJ2-3; CDR3aa: CASSFREEDTQYF; CDR3nt: TGTGCCAGCAGCTTCAGGGAAGAAGATACGCAGTATTTT
d_gene: NA; v_gene: TRBV30; abundance: few; j_gene: TRBJ2-4; CDR3aa: CAWSGGSHQYF; CDR3nt: TGTGCCTGGAGTGGGGGTTCTCATCAGTACTTC
d_gene: TRBD1; v_gene: TRBV2; abundance: NA; j_gene: TRBJ2-3; CDR3aa: CASKLQGVITDTQYF; CDR3nt: TGTGCCAGCAAATTACAGGGGGTTATCACAGATACGCAGTATTTT
d_gene: TRBD1; v_gene: TRBV20-1; abundance: many; j_gene: TRBJ2-1; CDR3aa: CSATGQGINEQFF; CDR3nt: TGCAGTGCTACTGGACAGGGGATCAATGAGCAGTTCTTC
d_gene: NA; v_gene: TRBV7-9; abundance: NA; j_gene: TRBJ2-3; CDR3aa: CASSPVSGRASTDTQYF; CDR3nt: TGTGCCAGCAGCCCCGTAAGCGGGCGGGCAAGCACAGATACGCAGTATTTT
d_gene: TRBD1; v_gene: TRBV28; abundance: many; j_gene: TRBJ2-7; CDR3aa: CASTGQGSYEQYF; CDR3nt: TGTGCCAGCACTGGACAGGGGAGCTACGAGCAGTACTTC
d_gene: TRBD1; v_gene: TRBV12-3/TRBV12-4; abundance: many; j_gene: TRBJ2-2; CDR3aa: CASVLTGPSRELFF; CDR3nt: TGTGCCAGCGTTTTGACAGGGCCTTCACGGGAGCTGTTTTTT
d_gene: TRBD1; v_gene: TRBV29-1; abundance: NA; j_gene: TRBJ2-7; CDR3aa: CSVQTGTGPYEQYF; CDR3nt: TGCAGCGTCCAAACCGGGACAGGGCCCTACGAGCAGTACTTC
d_gene: NA; v_gene: TRBV20-1; abundance: many; j_gene: TRBJ2-7; CDR3aa: CSARVIAPLYEQYF; CDR3nt: TGCAGTGCTAGAGTGATAGCTCCCCTCTACGAGCAGTACTTC
d_gene: TRBD1; v_gene: TRBV28; abundance: NA; j_gene: TRBJ1-4; CDR3aa: CASSLQGTGPNEKLFF; CDR3nt: TGTGCCAGCAGTTTACAAGGGACAGGACCTAATGAAAAACTGTTTTTT
d_gene: NA; v_gene: TRBV5-1; abundance: few; j_gene: TRBJ2-4; CDR3aa: CASSKAYIQYF; CDR3nt: TGCGCCAGCAGCAAGGCCTACATTCAGTACTTC
d_gene: NA; v_gene: TRBV3-1; abundance: NA; j_gene: TRBJ1-5; CDR3aa: CASSQPGGGPQHF; CDR3nt: TGTGCCAGCAGCCAACCCGGGGGGGGGCCCCAGCATTTT
d_gene: NA; v_gene: TRBV28; abundance: NA; j_gene: TRBJ2-3; CDR3aa: CASSLLPPPDAQYF; CDR3nt: TGTGCCAGCAGTCTCCTCCCCCCCCCAGATGCGCAGTATTTT
d_gene: TRBD2; v_gene: TRBV20-1; abundance: many; j_gene: TRBJ2-7; CDR3aa: CSAERDALPAYEQYF; CDR3nt: TGCAGTGCCGAGCGGGACGCCCTACCCGCCTACGAGCAGTACTTC
d_gene: NA; v_gene: TRBV6-1; abundance: few; j_gene: TRBJ1-3; CDR3aa: CASSPTGGLSGNTIYF; CDR3nt: TGTGCCAGCAGTCCGACCGGGGGACTATCTGGAAACACCATATATTTT
d_gene: NA; v_gene: TRBV27; abundance: few; j_gene: TRBJ1-1; CDR3aa: CASSLYGYSTEAFF; CDR3nt: TGTGCCAGCAGTTTATATGGATATAGCACTGAAGCTTTCTTT
d_gene: TRBD2; v_gene: TRBV2; abundance: once; j_gene: TRBJ2-1; CDR3aa: CASVLAGGRSSYNEQFF; CDR3nt: TGTGCCAGCGTACTAGCGGGAGGGCGGAGCTCCTACAATGAGCAGTTCTTC
d_gene: TRBD2; v_gene: TRBV27; abundance: many; j_gene: TRBJ2-3; CDR3aa: CASTPLRTSGTDTQYF; CDR3nt: TGTGCCAGCACCCCTCTTCGGACTAGCGGCACAGATACGCAGTATTTT
d_gene: TRBD1; v_gene: TRBV30; abundance: many; j_gene: TRBJ1-2; CDR3aa: CAWRPDRDSYGYTF; CDR3nt: TGTGCCTGGAGACCGGACAGGGATTCCTATGGCTACACCTTC
d_gene: NA; v_gene: TRBV5-1; abundance: few; j_gene: TRBJ2-1; CDR3aa: CASSLAQGPHNEQFF; CDR3nt: TGCGCCAGCAGCTTGGCCCAGGGACCACATAATGAGCAGTTCTTC
d_gene: NA; v_gene: TRBV11-2; abundance: few; j_gene: TRBJ1-1; CDR3aa: CASSWGRGAYTEAFF; CDR3nt: TGTGCCAGCAGCTGGGGGCGGGGGGCCTATACTGAAGCTTTCTTT
d_gene: NA; v_gene: TRBV24-1; abundance: NA; j_gene: TRBJ1-1; CDR3aa: CATSESRTSEAFF; CDR3nt: TGTGCCACCAGTGAGAGCCGAACCTCTGAAGCTTTCTTT
d_gene: NA; v_gene: TRBV6-1; abundance: NA; j_gene: TRBJ2-5; CDR3aa: CASMARGAETQYF; CDR3nt: TGTGCCAGCATGGCGAGGGGCGCAGAGACCCAGTACTTC
d_gene: TRBD2; v_gene: TRBV20-1; abundance: many; j_gene: TRBJ2-5; CDR3aa: CSARPSGIQETQYF; CDR3nt: TGCAGTGCTAGGCCTAGCGGGATTCAAGAGACCCAGTACTTC
d_gene: NA; v_gene: TRBV12-3/TRBV12-4; abundance: many; j_gene: TRBJ1-2; CDR3aa: CASVRGGTNYGYTF; CDR3nt: TGTGCCAGCGTCCGAGGAGGGACCAACTATGGCTACACCTTC
d_gene: NA; v_gene: TRBV20-1; abundance: many; j_gene: TRBJ2-7; CDR3aa: CSARDASHYEQYF; CDR3nt: TGCAGTGCTAGAGATGCCTCCCACTACGAGCAGTACTTC
d_gene: NA; v_gene: TRBV4-2; abundance: NA; j_gene: TRBJ2-5; CDR3aa: CASSQDRGPETQYF; CDR3nt: TGTGCCAGCAGCCAAGATAGAGGGCCGGAGACCCAGTACTTC
d_gene: TRBD1; v_gene: TRBV14; abundance: NA; j_gene: TRBJ2-3; CDR3aa: CASSQDSRTGGRTDTQYF; CDR3nt: TGTGCCAGCAGCCAAGACAGCCGGACAGGGGGCAGGACAGATACGCAGTATTTT
d_gene: NA; v_gene: TRBV3-1; abundance: many; j_gene: TRBJ1-3; CDR3aa: CASSQFPDSSVANTIYF; CDR3nt: TGTGCCAGCAGCCAATTTCCGGACAGTAGTGTGGCAAACACCATATATTTT
d_gene: NA; v_gene: TRBV28; abundance: NA; j_gene: TRBJ2-3; CDR3aa: CASSLVPKTDTQYF; CDR3nt: TGTGCCAGCAGTTTGGTACCGAAGACAGATACGCAGTATTTT
d_gene: TRBD2; v_gene: TRBV2; abundance: once; j_gene: TRBJ2-7; CDR3aa: CASSELAGGLHEQYF; CDR3nt: TGTGCCAGCAGTGAACTAGCGGGAGGGCTCCACGAGCAGTACTTC
d_gene: NA; v_gene: TRBV7-8; abundance: many; j_gene: TRBJ1-1; CDR3aa: CASSLAHKWGTEAFF; CDR3nt: TGTGCCAGCAGCTTAGCTCATAAATGGGGCACTGAAGCTTTCTTT
d_gene: NA; v_gene: TRBV5-1; abundance: NA; j_gene: TRBJ2-2; CDR3aa: CASSTLGELFF; CDR3nt: TGCGCCAGCAGCACCTTGGGGGAGCTGTTTTTT
d_gene: NA; v_gene: TRBV4-1; abundance: few; j_gene: TRBJ2-3; CDR3aa: CASSQVAPRGSTDTQYF; CDR3nt: TGCGCCAGCAGCCAAGTGGCACCCCGCGGGAGCACAGATACGCAGTATTTT
d_gene: NA; v_gene: TRBV6-1; abundance: NA; j_gene: TRBJ2-3; CDR3aa: CASSPQNTQYF; CDR3nt: TGTGCCAGCAGTCCCCAAAATACGCAGTATTTT
d_gene: NA; v_gene: TRBV10-2; abundance: NA; j_gene: TRBJ1-1; CDR3aa: CASRLDSRGGAFF; CDR3nt: TGCGCCAGCAGACTGGACTCGCGCGGTGGGGCTTTCTTT
d_gene: TRBD1; v_gene: TRBV15; abundance: NA; j_gene: TRBJ2-7; CDR3aa: CATSRDLGGTGSGYEQYF; CDR3nt: TGTGCCACCAGCAGAGACCTAGGGGGGACAGGGAGCGGTTACGAGCAGTACTTC
d_gene: NA; v_gene: TRBV9; abundance: many; j_gene: TRBJ1-1; CDR3aa: CASSLLIGDTEAFF; CDR3nt: TGTGCCAGCAGCTTACTAATTGGGGACACTGAAGCTTTCTTT
d_gene: NA; v_gene: TRBV29-1; abundance: NA; j_gene: TRBJ2-3; CDR3aa: CSVDLASTDTQYF; CDR3nt: TGCAGCGTTGACCTGGCTAGCACAGATACGCAGTATTTT